A selection of T cell receptor beta chains follows, all from one sample in a study of T cell responses to AZD1222 COVID-19 vaccine. Method: immunoSEQ multiplex PCR; TCRdb's copy keeps in-frame clones and lacks some. The sample has fewer than 70,000 clones, 60% to 85% seen once. The sample in question was peripheral blood, obtained 28 days after the second AZD1222 dose. The receptor source for this set is an adult who received the AZD1222 COVID-19 vaccine. The CDR3 runs from the conserved cysteine through the conserved F or W.

J gene | V gene | CDR3 protein
TRBJ1-3 | TRBV9 | CASSVDGISGNTIYF
TRBJ2-1 | TRBV2 | CASSDRAGGSSYNEQFF
TRBJ2-7 | TRBV11-3 | CASSLVPPLGGIEQYF
TRBJ1-1 | TRBV2 | CASRAGTFDTEAFF
TRBJ2-5 | TRBV14 | CASSLDLRSETQYF
TRBJ1-1 | TRBV6-6 | CASSYTLQGVTEAFF
TRBJ1-1 | TRBV5-6 | CASSLGPGGVYTEAFF
TRBJ1-1 | TRBV29-1 | CSVSVGQHTEAFF
TRBJ1-4 | TRBV2 | CASSGWGGKEKLFF
TRBJ1-4 | TRBV19 | CASSGPGERKLFF
TRBJ2-2 | TRBV18 | CASRTRGGTGELFF
TRBJ1-6 | TRBV28 | CASSLAGGYNSPLHF
TRBJ2-1 | TRBV11-3 | CASSPRDHGGNEQFF
TRBJ1-3 | TRBV27 | CASSLKGQGGYTIYF
TRBJ1-6 | TRBV6-2/TRBV6-3 | CASSSGQGAVSPLHF
TRBJ1-4 | TRBV4-2 | CASSQERATNEKLFF
TRBJ2-1 | TRBV28 | CASSLGAQFF
TRBJ1-5 | TRBV28 | CASTTAREGQPQHF
TRBJ2-7 | TRBV6-2/TRBV6-3 | CASSYSTVEGQPEQYF
TRBJ2-7 | TRBV18 | CASSPTGWDEQYF
TRBJ1-4 | TRBV5-6 | CASRPSGGEKLFF
TRBJ2-1 | TRBV11-2 | CASSAWAAGEQFF
TRBJ1-3 | TRBV29-1 | CSVEPREGTMRNTIYF
TRBJ1-5 | TRBV27 | CASSLSQGGPQHF
TRBJ1-1 | TRBV12-3/TRBV12-4 | CASRQSKNTEAFF
TRBJ1-2 | TRBV5-1 | CASSLQGDGYTF
TRBJ2-2 | TRBV6-5 | CASSYPPGQGSGELFF
TRBJ1-3 | TRBV7-9 | CASSSYRGSGNTIYF
TRBJ1-1 | TRBV2 | CASSEARVPEAFF
TRBJ1-5 | TRBV19 | CASSIAVVVSGNQPQHF
TRBJ1-2 | TRBV21-1 | CASPAGEDNGYTF
TRBJ1-6 | TRBV7-6 | CASSLTGPGSPLHF
TRBJ2-3 | TRBV4-1 | CASSQAATRTDTQYF
TRBJ1-5 | TRBV2 | CASSEGGAQPQHF
TRBJ1-2 | TRBV11-3 | CASSLGPAGGGYTF
TRBJ1-3 | TRBV20-1 | CSASSYSSGNTIYF
TRBJ2-7 | TRBV7-2 | CASSLAGGYEQYF
TRBJ1-1 | TRBV28 | CASSLGGTVTEAFF
TRBJ1-3 | TRBV4-1 | CASSRTRDTGNTIYF
TRBJ2-1 | TRBV7-9 | CASSFSGYNEQFF
TRBJ2-1 | TRBV2 | CASRRGGGRNEQFF